This entry concerns a single T cell receptor beta chain. Its target is unknown. The data were obtained in a study of response to subunit inactivated influenza vaccine. General observations from the study: T cells newly recruited by each seasonal influenza vaccination are few, the authors suggested.

TCRdb ran MiXCR on the RT-PCR reads and lists one entry per CDR3 protein. The sample shows fewer than 600,000 distinct CDR3 sequences, about 7.2% of them seen only once. Trimming shortened V by 5 bases and J by 8 bases, and 16 bases separated the two germline ends. Germline V gene sequence: CDR1 DFQATT, CDR2 SNEGSKA (reference sequence). This CDR3 contains 14 residues. The gene calls are TRBV20-1 and TRBJ1-6; D not resolved. This receptor was obtained from a man in his fifties or sixties who received an inactivated influenza vaccine. Sample: PBMCs from blood, taken around 25 months after vaccination. The CDR3 DNA sequence: TGCAGTGCTTACCCTTGGGAACTTCATTCACCCCTCCACTTT. It codes for CSAYPWELHSPLHF.